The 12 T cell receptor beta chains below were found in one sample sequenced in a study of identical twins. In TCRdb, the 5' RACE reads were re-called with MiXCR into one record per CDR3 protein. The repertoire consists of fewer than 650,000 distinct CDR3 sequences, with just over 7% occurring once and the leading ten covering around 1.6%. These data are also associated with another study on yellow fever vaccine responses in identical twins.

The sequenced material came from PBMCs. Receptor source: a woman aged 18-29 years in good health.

CDR3 in amino acids: CASRQDPNTEAFF. The CDR3 bases are TGCGCCAGCAGACAGGACCCGAACACTGAAGCTTTCTTT. The chain combines TRBV5-1 with TRBJ1-1, with D possibly TRBD1 on 5 matching bases. The V gene lost 5 bases and the J gene lost 1 base, with 9 bases spanning the gap. The germline V gene has CDR1 SGHRS and CDR2 YFSETQ. This CDR3 contains 13 residues.

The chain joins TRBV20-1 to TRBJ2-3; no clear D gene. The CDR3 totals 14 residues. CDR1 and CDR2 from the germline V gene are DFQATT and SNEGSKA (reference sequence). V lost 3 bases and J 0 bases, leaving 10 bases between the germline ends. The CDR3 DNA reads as TGCAGTGCTAGTCCAGTACCTAGCACAGATACGCAGTATTTT. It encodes CSASPVPSTDTQYF.

This chain's CDR3 is CASTWTSNSGDTQYF. The CDR3 coding sequence is TGTGCCAGCACTTGGACTAGCAATTCGGGAGATACGCAGTATTTT. The J gene is TRBJ2-3, the V gene TRBV12-3 or TRBV12-4, with 8 bases aligning to TRBD2. The CDR3 is made up of 15 amino acids. J was trimmed by 5 bases and V by 7 bases; bases with no gene match: 11.

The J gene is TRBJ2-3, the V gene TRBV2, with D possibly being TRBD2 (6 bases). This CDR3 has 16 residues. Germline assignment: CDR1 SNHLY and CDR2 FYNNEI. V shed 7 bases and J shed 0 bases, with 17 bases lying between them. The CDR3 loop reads CASIRQELASTDTQYF. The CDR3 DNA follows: TGTGCCAGCATTAGACAAGAACTAGCAAGCACAGATACGCAGTATTTT.

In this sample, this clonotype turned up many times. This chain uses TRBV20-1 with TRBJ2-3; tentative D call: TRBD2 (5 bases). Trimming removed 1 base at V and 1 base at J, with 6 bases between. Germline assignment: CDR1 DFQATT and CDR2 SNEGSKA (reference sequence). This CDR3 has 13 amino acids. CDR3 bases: TGCAGTGCTAGAGTGGAGGGCACAGATACGCAGTATTTT. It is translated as CSARVEGTDTQYF.

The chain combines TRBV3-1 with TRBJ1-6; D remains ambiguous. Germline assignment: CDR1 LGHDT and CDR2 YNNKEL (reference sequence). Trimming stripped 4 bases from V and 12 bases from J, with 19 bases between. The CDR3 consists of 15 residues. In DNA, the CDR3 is TGTGCCAGCAGCCCAGTGGCAGCCCGTTGGGAACCCCTCCACTTT. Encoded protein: CASSPVAARWEPLHF.

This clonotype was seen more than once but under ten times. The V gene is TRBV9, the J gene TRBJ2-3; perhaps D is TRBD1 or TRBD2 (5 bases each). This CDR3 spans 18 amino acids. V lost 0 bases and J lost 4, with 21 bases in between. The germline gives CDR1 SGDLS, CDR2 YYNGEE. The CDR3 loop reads CASSVGGSSRDWSDTQYF. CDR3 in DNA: TGTGCCAGCAGCGTAGGGGGGTCTAGTCGGGATTGGTCAGATACGCAGTATTTT.

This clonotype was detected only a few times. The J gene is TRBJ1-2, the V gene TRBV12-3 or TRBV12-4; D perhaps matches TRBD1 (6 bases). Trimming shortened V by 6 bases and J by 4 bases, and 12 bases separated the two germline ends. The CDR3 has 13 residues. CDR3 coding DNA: TGTGCCAGCAGACAGGGAGCGGTCTATGGCTACACCTTC. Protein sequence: CASRQGAVYGYTF.

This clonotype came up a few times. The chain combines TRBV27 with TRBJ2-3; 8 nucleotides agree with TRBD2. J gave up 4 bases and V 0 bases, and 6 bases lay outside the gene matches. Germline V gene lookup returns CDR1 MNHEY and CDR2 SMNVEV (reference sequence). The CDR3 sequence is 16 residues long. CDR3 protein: CASSLSGRGGPDTQYF. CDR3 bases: TGTGCCAGCAGTTTATCGGGACGGGGGGGCCCAGATACGCAGTATTTT.

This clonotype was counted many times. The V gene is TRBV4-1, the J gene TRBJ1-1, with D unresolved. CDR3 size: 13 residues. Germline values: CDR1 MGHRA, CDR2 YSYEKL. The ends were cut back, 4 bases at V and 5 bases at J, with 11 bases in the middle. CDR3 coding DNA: TGCGCCAGCAGCCTAGAGGGTTGGACTGAAGCTTTCTTT. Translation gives CASSLEGWTEAFF.

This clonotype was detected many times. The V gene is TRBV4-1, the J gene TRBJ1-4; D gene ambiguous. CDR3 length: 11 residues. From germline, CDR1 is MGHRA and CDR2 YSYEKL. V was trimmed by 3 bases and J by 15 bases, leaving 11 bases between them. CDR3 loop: CASSQEQRLFF. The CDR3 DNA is TGCGCCAGCAGCCAGGAACAGCGTTTGTTTTTT.

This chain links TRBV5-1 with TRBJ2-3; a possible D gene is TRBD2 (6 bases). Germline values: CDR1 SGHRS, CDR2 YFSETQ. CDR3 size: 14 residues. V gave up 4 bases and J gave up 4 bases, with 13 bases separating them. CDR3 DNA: TGCGCCAGCAGCGTGGAGACTAGTGCAGATACGCAGTATTTT. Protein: CASSVETSADTQYF.